The entry that follows covers one TCR beta chain sequence. Its cognate antigen is unknown. Treatment reported: roughly nine-day PBMC culture with coronavirus spike peptide pools or control peptides (ViraFEST assay). An Oncomine TCR Beta short-read assay was used to sequence the DNA from cultured CD4+ T cells. A single record per CDR3 protein comes from TCRdb applying MiXCR to the PCR reads. Here the sample spans around 14,000 distinct CDR3 sequences, more than 20% being singletons. This record belongs to a study of vaccination and CD4 T cells after COVID-19. As for the study in general: From HCoV-229E, HCoV-OC43, HCoV-NL63 and SARS-CoV-2, overlapping spike peptides were used to stimulate the cells.

This CDR3 is built from 18 residues. V shed 4 bases and J 0 bases; nucleotides not matched to a gene: 15. The germline gives CDR1 SGHRS, CDR2 YFSETQ. Study findings and constraints: Convalescent patients showed a median roughly 85% of reactive clones that were seen only post-vaccination.

The V and J genes are TRBV5-1 and TRBJ2-7, with 8 bases identical to TRBD1. Material for sequencing was cultured CD4+ T cells from blood. The sequence derives from a human donor with COVID-19. CDR3 region: CASSLGDRPEGSSYEQYF. Written as DNA, the CDR3 is TGCGCCAGCAGCCTGGGGGACAGGCCTGAGGGGAGCTCCTACGAGCAGTACTTC. Looking up the rest from reference TRBV5-1 and TRBJ2-7 gives the full variable domain: KAGVTQTPRYLIKTRGQQVTLSCSPISGHRSVSWYQQTPGQGLQFLFEYFSETQRNKGNFPGRFSGRQFSNSRSEMNVSTLELGDSALYLCASSLGDRPEGSSYEQYFGPGTRLTVT.